The present entry profiles one T cell receptor (beta chain) with its context. Antigen: not known. The CDR3 contains 13 residues. Germline CDR1 SGDLS, CDR2 YYNGEE. Trimming removed 7 bases from V and 0 bases from J, with 10 bases in between. Clones were read by immunoSEQ multiplex PCR, and TCRdb kept only the in-frame ones, dropping some. Here the sample spans around 1,700 clones, roughly a fifth being singletons. The data stem from a study of T cells in localized non-small cell lung cancer. Whole-study findings and limits: Of the top 100 tumor clones, median roughly 55 were in adjacent lung, 25 to 35 among its top 100. A higher density of T cells in blood coincided with extended overall survival. Tumor samples were not multi-region, leaving intratumor heterogeneity unexcluded. The highest T cell clonality was in uninvolved adjacent lung, above tumor.

Sequenced here: normal lung tissue next to the tumor, sampled before any cancer treatment. The origin of this receptor is a man aged 35 to 69 with stage III lung adenocarcinoma. The gene calls are TRBV9 and TRBJ1-1; perhaps TRBD1 as D (5 bases). The CDR3 loop reads CASCQQVNTEAFF. The CDR3 nucleotides read TGTGCCAGCTGCCAACAGGTGAACACTGAAGCTTTCTTT.